The T cell receptor (beta chain) under discussion was sequenced for a study of regulatory T cells in long-lasting Graves disease. The CDR3 loop spans 16 amino acids. Looked up from germline, CDR1 is MNHEY and CDR2 is SVGAGI. The trim removed 4 bases at V and 3 bases at J, leaving 11 bases unmatched. As to time point: newly diagnosed GD, antithyroid drugs for less than 3 months. PBMC-derived RNA was used for the TCR library. For TCR beta, libraries came from iRepertoire HTBI primers and Arm-PCR of CDR3 regions. TCRdb ran MiXCR on the multiplex PCR reads and lists one entry per CDR3 protein. Of 550,000 to 600,000 distinct CDR3 sequences listed, about 16% are singletons. In addition, the sample was reused for a study of T cells in Graves' hyperthyroidism and ophthalmopathy.

The rearrangement links TRBV6-5 to TRBJ1-1, with TRBD1 matching 7 bases. This receptor was identified in a man aged 18-30 years with Graves disease. This specimen consisted of peripheral blood mononuclear cells (PBMCs), obtained at new diagnosis, from a patient treated with antithyroid drugs. CDR3 sequence: CASSFYQGGADTEAFF. As DNA, the CDR3 is TGTGCCAGCAGTTTCTACCAAGGGGGCGCCGACACTGAAGCTTTCTTT.